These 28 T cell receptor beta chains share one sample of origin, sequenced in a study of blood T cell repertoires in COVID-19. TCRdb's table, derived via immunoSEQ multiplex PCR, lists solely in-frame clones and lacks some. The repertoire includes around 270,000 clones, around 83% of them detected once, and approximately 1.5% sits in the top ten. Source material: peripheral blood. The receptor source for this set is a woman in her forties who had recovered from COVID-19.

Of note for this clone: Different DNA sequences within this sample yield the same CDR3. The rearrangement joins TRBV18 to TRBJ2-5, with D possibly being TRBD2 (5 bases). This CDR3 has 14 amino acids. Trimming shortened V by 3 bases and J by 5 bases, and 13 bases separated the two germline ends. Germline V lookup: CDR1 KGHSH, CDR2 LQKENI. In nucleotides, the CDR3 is TGTGCCAGCTCACCGAGGACTGGACGGGAGACCCAGTACTTC. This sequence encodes CASSPRTGRETQYF.

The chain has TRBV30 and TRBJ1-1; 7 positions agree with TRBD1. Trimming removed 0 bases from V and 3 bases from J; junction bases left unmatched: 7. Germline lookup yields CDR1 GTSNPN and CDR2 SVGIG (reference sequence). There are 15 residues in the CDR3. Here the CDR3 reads CAWSVVGTADTEAFF. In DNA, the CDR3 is TGTGCCTGGAGTGTAGTCGGGACAGCGGACACTGAAGCTTTCTTT. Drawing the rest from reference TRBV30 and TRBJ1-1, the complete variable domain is SQTIHQWPATLVQPVGSPLSLECTVEGTSNPNLYWYRQAAGRGLQLLFYSVGIGQISSEVPQNLSASRPQDRQFILSSKKLLLSDSGFYLCAWSVVGTADTEAFFGQGTRLTVV.

This CDR3 is CASNSETSGGYNEQFF. The CDR3 DNA is TGCGCCAGCAACTCCGAGACTAGCGGGGGGTACAATGAGCAGTTCTTC. The rearrangement joins TRBV5-1 to TRBJ2-1; 13 nucleotides agree with TRBD2. CDR1 is SGHRS and CDR2 is YFSETQ in the germline V gene. The CDR3 consists of 16 residues. J lost 4 bases, V lost 6 bases, and 7 bases had no gene match.

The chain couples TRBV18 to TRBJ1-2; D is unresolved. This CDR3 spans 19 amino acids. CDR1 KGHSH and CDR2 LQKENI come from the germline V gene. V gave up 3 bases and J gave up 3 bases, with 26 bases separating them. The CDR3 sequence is CASSPTPLPGPAGDYGYTF. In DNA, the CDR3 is TGTGCCAGCTCACCCACCCCACTACCGGGTCCGGCCGGGGACTATGGCTACACCTTC.

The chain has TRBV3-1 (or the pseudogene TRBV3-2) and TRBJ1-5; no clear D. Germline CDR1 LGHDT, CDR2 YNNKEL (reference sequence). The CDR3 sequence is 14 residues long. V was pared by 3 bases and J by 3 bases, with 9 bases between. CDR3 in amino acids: CASSHGAINQPQHF. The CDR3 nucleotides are TGTGCCAGCAGCCACGGAGCGATCAATCAGCCCCAGCATTTT.

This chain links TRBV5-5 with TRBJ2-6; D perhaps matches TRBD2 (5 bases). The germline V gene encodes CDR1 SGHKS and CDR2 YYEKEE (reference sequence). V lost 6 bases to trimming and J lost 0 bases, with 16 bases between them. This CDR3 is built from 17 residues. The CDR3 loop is CASTVFPGSSGANVLTF. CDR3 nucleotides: TGTGCCAGCACCGTCTTCCCGGGGTCCTCTGGGGCCAACGTCCTGACTTTC.

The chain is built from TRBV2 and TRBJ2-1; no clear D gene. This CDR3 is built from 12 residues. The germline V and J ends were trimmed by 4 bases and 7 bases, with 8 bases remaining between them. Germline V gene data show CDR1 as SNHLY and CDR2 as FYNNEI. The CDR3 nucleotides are TGTGCCAGCAGTGCAGATTTAAATGAGCAGTTCTTC. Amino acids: CASSADLNEQFF.

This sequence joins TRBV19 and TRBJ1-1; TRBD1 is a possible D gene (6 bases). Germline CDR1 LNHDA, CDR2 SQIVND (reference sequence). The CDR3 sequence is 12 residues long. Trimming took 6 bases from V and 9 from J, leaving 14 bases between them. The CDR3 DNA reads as TGTGCCAGTAGGACAGGTTCTCTGAAAGCTTTCTTT. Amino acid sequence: CASRTGSLKAFF.

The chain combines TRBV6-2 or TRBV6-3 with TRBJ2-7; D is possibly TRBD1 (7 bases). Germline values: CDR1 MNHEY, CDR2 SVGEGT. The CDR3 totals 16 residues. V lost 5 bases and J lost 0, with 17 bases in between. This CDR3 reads CASSPRGARASYEQYF. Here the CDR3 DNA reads TGTGCCAGCAGTCCCAGGGGGGCCAGGGCCTCCTACGAGCAGTACTTC.

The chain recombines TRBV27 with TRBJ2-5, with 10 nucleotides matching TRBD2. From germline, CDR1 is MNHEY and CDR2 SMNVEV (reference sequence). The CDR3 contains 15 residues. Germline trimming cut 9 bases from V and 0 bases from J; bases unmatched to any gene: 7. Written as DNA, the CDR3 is TGTGCCAGTTCTTTTAGCGGGGGGAACCAAGAGACCCAGTACTTC. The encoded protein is CASSFSGGNQETQYF.

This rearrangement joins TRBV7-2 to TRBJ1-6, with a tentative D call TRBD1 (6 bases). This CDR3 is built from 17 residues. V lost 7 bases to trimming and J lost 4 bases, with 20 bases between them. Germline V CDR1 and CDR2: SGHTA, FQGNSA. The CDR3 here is CASTHKGGGFYNSPLHF. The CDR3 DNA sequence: TGTGCCAGCACTCATAAGGGGGGGGGATTTTATAATTCACCCCTCCACTTT. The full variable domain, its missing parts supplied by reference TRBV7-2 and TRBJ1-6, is GAGVSQSPSNKVTEKGKDVELRCDPISGHTALYWYRQSLGQGLEFLIYFQGNSAPDKSGLPSDRFSAERTGGSVSTLTIQRTQQEDSAVYLCASTHKGGGFYNSPLHFGNGTRLTVT.

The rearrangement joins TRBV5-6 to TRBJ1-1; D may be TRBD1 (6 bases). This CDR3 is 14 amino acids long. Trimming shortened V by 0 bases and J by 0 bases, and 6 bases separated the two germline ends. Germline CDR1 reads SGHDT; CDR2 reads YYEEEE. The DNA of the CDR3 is TGTGCCAGCAGCTTGGACAGGGTGAACACTGAAGCTTTCTTT. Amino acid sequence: CASSLDRVNTEAFF.

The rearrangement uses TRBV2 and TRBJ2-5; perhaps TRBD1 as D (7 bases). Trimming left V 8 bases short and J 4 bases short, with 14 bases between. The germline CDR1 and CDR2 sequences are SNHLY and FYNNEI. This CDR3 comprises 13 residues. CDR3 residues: CASGGTERETQYF. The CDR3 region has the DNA TGTGCCAGCGGAGGGACAGAGAGAGAGACCCAGTACTTC.

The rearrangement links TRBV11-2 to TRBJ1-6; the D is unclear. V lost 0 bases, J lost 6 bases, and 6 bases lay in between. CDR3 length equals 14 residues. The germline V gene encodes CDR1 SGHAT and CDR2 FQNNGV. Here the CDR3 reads CASSLDRVNSPLHF. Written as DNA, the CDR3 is TGTGCCAGCAGCTTAGATCGGGTTAATTCACCCCTCCACTTT.

The CDR3 spells CASSEAWGPSAYGYTF. The CDR3 DNA is TGTGCCAGCAGTGAAGCGTGGGGGCCTTCGGCCTATGGCTACACCTTC. The chain employs TRBV6-1 and TRBJ1-2; D may be TRBD1 (6 bases). Germline values: CDR1 MNHNS, CDR2 SASEGT. V dropped 0 bases and J dropped 4 bases, with 15 bases sitting between them. This CDR3 contains 16 residues.

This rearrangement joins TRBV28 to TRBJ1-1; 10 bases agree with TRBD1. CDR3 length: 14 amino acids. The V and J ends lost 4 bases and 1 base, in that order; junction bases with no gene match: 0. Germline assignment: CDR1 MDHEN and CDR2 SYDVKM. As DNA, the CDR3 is TGTGCCAGCAGTTGGACAGGGGGGAACACTGAAGCTTTCTTT. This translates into CASSWTGGNTEAFF.

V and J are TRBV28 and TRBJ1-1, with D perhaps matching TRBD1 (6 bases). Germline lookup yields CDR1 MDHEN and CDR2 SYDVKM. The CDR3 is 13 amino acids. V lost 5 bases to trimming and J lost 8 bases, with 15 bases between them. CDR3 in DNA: TGTGCCAGCAGTACCCCGGACAGAAAGGAAGCTTTCTTT. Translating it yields CASSTPDRKEAFF.

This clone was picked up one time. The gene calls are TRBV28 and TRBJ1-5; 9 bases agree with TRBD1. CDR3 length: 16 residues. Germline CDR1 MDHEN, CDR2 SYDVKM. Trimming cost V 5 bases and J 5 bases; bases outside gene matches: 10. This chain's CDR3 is CASSPVGQGSHQPQHF. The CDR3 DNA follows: TGTGCCAGCAGTCCCGTCGGACAGGGGTCTCATCAGCCCCAGCATTTT.

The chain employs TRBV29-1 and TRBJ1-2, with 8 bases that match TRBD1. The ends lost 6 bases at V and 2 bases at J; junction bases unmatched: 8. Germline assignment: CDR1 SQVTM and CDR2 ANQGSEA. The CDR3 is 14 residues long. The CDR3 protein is CSVGADRANYGYTF. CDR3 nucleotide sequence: TGCAGCGTAGGGGCGGACAGGGCAAACTATGGCTACACCTTC.

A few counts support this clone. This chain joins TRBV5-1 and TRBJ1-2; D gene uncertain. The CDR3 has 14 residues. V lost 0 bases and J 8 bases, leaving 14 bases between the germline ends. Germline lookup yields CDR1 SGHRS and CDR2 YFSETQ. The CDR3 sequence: CASSLVGETEGYTF. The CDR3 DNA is TGCGCCAGCAGCTTGGTGGGCGAAACTGAGGGCTACACCTTC.

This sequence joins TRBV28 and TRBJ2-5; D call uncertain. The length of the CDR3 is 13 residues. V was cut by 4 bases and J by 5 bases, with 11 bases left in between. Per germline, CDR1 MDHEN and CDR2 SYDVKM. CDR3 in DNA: TGTGCCAGCAGTTCACCCGACTTTGAGACCCAGTACTTC. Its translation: CASSSPDFETQYF.

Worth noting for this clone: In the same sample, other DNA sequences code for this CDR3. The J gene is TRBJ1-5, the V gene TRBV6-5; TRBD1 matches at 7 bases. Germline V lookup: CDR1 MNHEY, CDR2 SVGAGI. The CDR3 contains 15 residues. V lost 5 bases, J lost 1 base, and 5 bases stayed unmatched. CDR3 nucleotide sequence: TGTGCCAGCAGTAGAGACAGGGACAGCAATCAGCCCCAGCATTTT. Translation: CASSRDRDSNQPQHF.

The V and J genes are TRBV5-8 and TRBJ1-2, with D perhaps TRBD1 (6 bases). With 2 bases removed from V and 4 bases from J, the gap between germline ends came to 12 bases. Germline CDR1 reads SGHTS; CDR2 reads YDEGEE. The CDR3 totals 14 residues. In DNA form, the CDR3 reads TGTGCCAGCAGCTTCAGGGGCGTCGGCTATGGCTACACCTTC. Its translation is CASSFRGVGYGYTF.

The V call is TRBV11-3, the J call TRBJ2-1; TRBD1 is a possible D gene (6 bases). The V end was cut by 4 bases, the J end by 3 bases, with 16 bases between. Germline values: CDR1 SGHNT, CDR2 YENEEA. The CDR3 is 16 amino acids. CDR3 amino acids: CASSSRTAGNYNEQFF. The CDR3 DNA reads TGTGCCAGCAGCTCTCGGACAGCTGGAAACTACAATGAGCAGTTCTTC.

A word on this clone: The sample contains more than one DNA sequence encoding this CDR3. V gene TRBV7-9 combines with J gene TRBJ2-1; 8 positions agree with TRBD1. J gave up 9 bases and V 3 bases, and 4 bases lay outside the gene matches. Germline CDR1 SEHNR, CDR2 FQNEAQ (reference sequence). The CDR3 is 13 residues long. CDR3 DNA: TGTGCCAGCAGCTTGGCAGGGGGCGGTGAGCAGTTCTTC. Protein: CASSLAGGGEQFF.

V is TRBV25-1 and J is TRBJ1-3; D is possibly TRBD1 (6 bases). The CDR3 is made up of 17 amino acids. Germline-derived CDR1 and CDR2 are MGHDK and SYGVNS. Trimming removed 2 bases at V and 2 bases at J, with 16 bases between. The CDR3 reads CASSETTRQAAGNTIYF. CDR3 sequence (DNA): TGTGCCAGCAGTGAAACAACCCGACAGGCAGCTGGAAACACCATATATTTT.

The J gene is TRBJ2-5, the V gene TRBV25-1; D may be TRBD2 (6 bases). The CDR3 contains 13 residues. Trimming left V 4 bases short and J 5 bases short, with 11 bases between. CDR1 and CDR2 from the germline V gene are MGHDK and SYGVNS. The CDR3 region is CASSVRGTETQYF. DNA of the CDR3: TGTGCCAGCAGTGTGCGGGGAACTGAGACCCAGTACTTC.

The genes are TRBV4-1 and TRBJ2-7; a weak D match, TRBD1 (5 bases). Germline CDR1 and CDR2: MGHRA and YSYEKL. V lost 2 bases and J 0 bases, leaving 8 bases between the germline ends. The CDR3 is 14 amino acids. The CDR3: CASSQMTASYEQYF. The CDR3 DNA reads TGCGCCAGCAGCCAAATGACAGCCTCCTACGAGCAGTACTTC.